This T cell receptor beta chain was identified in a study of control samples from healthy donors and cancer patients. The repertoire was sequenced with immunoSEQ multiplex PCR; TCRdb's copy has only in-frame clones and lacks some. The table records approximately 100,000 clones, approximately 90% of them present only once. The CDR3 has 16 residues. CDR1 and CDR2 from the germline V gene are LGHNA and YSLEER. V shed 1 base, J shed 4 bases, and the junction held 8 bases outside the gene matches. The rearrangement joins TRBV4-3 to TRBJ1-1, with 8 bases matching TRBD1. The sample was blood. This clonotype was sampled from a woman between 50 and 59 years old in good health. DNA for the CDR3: TGCGCCAGCAGCCAAGTTCCCAGGGGGCTGGTCACTGAAGCTTTCTTT. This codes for CASSQVPRGLVTEAFF.